This T cell receptor (beta chain) was sequenced in a study of cytomegalovirus exposure and HLA in healthy donors. Study details: In a previous analysis, 120 million or so unique TCR beta sequences were found from about 179 million T cells.

The PCR employed 60 Vbeta primers together with 13 Jbeta primers. Sequencing used immunoSEQ multiplex PCR; TCRdb keeps in-frame clones, though not all of them. This sample has under 150,000 clones, with around 81% found just once. This clone was observed a single time. No antigen is known for it. V shed 0 bases and J shed 6 bases, with 9 bases lying between them. The CDR3 length is 14 residues. Germline V gives CDR1 LGHNA, CDR2 YNFKEQ. Notes on the study in general: The likely explanation for a cluster of highly shared sequence variants was sequencing artifact. Per a prior analysis, the majority of TCR beta V segments were productive roughly 90% or roughly 30% of the time. Equally common other TCR beta chains were less clonally expanded than HLA-associated ones, a later analysis found.

This receptor was taken from a man aged 50-60 years in good health and CMV-seronegative. The specimen sequenced was PBMCs. This chain connects TRBV4-2 to TRBJ2-1; D perhaps matches TRBD1 (6 bases). CDR3 in amino acids: CASSQESRGNEQFF. In DNA, the CDR3 is TGTGCCAGCAGCCAAGAATCCAGGGGCAATGAGCAGTTCTTC.